These T cell receptor beta chains were read from a single sample in a study of blood T cell repertoires in COVID-19. Here immunoSEQ multiplex PCR was the method, and the copy in TCRdb shows in-frame clones only, minus some. The table records tens of thousands of clones, roughly nine tenths of them present only once. The sample taken for sequencing was peripheral blood. The source is a man aged 55 to 70 with COVID-19, enrolled during active disease. The CDR3 runs from the conserved cysteine through the conserved F or W. D genes are given only for firm matches. Clone size appears in some rows only: once, few, many, or a class for an expanded clone.

>TRBV14|TRBD2|TRBJ2-5|NA
CASSPDSQGLARRETQYF
TGTGCCAGCAGCCCGGACAGCCAGGGACTAGCGCGGAGAGAGACCCAGTACTTC
>TRBV7-3|NA|TRBJ2-2|NA
CASKPGGTVNTGELFF
TGTGCCAGCAAGCCGGGGGGGACAGTGAACACCGGGGAGCTGTTTTTT
>TRBV12-5|TRBD2|TRBJ2-5|NA
CASGLRLAGGPRETQYF
TGTGCTAGTGGTTTAAGACTAGCGGGAGGGCCGAGAGAGACCCAGTACTTC
>TRBV27|NA|TRBJ2-3|once
CASSQGRRDTQYF
TGTGCCAGCTCCCAGGGGCGGCGAGATACGCAGTATTTT
>TRBV6-5|TRBD1|TRBJ1-2|NA
CAAGPDGTGFGGYTF
TGTGCCGCCGGACCGGATGGGACAGGGTTCGGTGGCTACACCTTC
>TRBV30|TRBD2|TRBJ2-2|few
CAWRVAGGGAGELFF
TGTGCCTGGAGGGTAGCGGGGGGAGGGGCCGGGGAGCTGTTTTTT
>TRBV2|TRBD2|TRBJ2-2|few
CASSGFSGSGSTGELFF
TGTGCCAGCAGTGGGTTTAGCGGGAGCGGGAGCACCGGGGAGCTGTTTTTT
>TRBV18|TRBD1|TRBJ1-6|NA
CASSPGQGALHF
TGTGCCAGCTCACCAGGACAGGGAGCCCTCCACTTT
>TRBV29-1|NA|TRBJ1-3|NA
CSVVGGSGNTIYF
TGCAGCGTTGTCGGGGGCTCTGGAAACACCATATATTTT
>TRBV5-1|TRBD2|TRBJ2-5|NA
CASSLALADQETQYF
TGCGCCAGCAGCTTAGCCCTAGCGGACCAAGAGACCCAGTACTTC
>TRBV3-1/TRBV3-2|NA|TRBJ2-1|NA
CASRSIDNEQFF
TGTGCCAGCAGGAGTATCGACAATGAGCAGTTCTTC